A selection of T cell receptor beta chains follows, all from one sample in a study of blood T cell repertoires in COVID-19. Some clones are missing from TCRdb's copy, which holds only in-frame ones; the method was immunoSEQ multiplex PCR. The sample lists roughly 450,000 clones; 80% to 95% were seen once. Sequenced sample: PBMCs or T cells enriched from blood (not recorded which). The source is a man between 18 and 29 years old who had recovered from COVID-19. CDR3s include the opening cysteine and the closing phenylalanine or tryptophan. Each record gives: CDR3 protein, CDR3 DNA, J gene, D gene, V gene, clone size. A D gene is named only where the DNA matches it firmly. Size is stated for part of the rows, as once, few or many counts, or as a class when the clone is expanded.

CSVQGNYEQYF,TGCAGCGTGCAGGGTAATTACGAGCAGTACTTC,TRBJ2-7,.,TRBV29-1,many
CASSLVFGWRRRSPYNEQFF,TGTGCCAGCAGCTTAGTCTTCGGGTGGCGGAGGCGGTCTCCTTACAATGAGCAGTTCTTC,TRBJ2-1,.,TRBV7-6,.
CASSAHRGTNEKLFF,TGTGCCAGTAGTGCGCACAGGGGTACTAATGAAAAACTGTTTTTT,TRBJ1-4,TRBD1,TRBV19,.
CASSRFSTGLNTEAFF,TGTGCCAGCAGTCGATTTTCGACAGGCTTGAACACTGAAGCTTTCTTT,TRBJ1-1,.,TRBV27,.
CASSLDRDLSGAFF,TGTGCCAGCTCCCTCGACAGGGATCTTTCTGGAGCTTTCTTT,TRBJ1-1,TRBD1,TRBV18,.
CASSQGDRGFYGYTF,TGCGCCAGCAGCCAAGGGGACAGGGGCTTCTATGGCTACACCTTC,TRBJ1-2,TRBD1,TRBV4-1,once
CASSLGGRETQYF,TGCGCCAGCAGCTTAGGGGGACGGGAGACCCAGTACTTC,TRBJ2-5,.,TRBV5-1,.
CASSQATPGSNIQYF,TGTGCCAGCAGCCAAGCTACTCCGGGTTCGAACATTCAGTACTTC,TRBJ2-4,.,TRBV3-1/TRBV3-2,.
CACPTGGPGELFF,TGTGCCTGTCCCACGGGGGGGCCCGGGGAGCTGTTTTTT,TRBJ2-2,TRBD2,TRBV30,.
CATSPDRDTEAFF,TGTGCCACAAGCCCAGACAGGGACACTGAAGCTTTCTTT,TRBJ1-1,TRBD1,TRBV19,once
CASRDRAWSPLHF,TGTGCCAGTAGGGACAGGGCATGGTCACCCCTCCACTTT,TRBJ1-6,TRBD1,TRBV25-1,.
CASSRGLAGPPEQYF,TGTGCCAGTAGTAGGGGACTAGCGGGGCCCCCCGAGCAGTACTTC,TRBJ2-7,TRBD2,TRBV19,once
CASSSGQGSNQPQHF,TGTGCCAGCAGCTCCGGACAGGGTTCCAATCAGCCCCAGCATTTT,TRBJ1-5,TRBD1,TRBV7-9,.
CAGRDRVTSGYTF,TGTGCCGGCCGGGACAGGGTGACTTCTGGCTACACCTTC,TRBJ1-2,TRBD1,TRBV30,.
CASSLGSGEYTGELFF,TGCGCCAGCAGCTTGGGGTCAGGCGAGTACACCGGGGAGCTGTTTTTT,TRBJ2-2,.,TRBV5-1,.
CATSSPGGEEIWCNYGYTF,TGTGCCACCAGCAGCCCAGGGGGCGAGGAGATTTGGTGTAACTATGGCTACACCTTC,TRBJ1-2,TRBD1,TRBV15,.
CASSVAGAAGAEAFF,TGTGCCAGCAGCGTAGCAGGGGCCGCCGGCGCTGAAGCTTTCTTT,TRBJ1-1,.,TRBV9,.
CASSFQGAGQPQHF,TGTGCCAGCAGCTTTCAGGGGGCTGGTCAGCCCCAGCATTTT,TRBJ1-5,TRBD1,TRBV5-4,.
CASSGSTRDRVTNSPLHF,TGTGCCAGCAGTGGATCAACCCGGGACAGAGTAACTAATTCACCCCTCCACTTT,TRBJ1-6,TRBD1,TRBV25-1,few
CASSVAGGSNEKLFF,TGTGCCAGCAGCGTAGCCGGGGGGAGTAATGAAAAACTGTTTTTT,TRBJ1-4,.,TRBV9,.
CASRKLGGGYYEQYF,TGTGCCAGCAGAAAATTGGGCGGGGGGTATTACGAGCAGTACTTC,TRBJ2-7,TRBD2,TRBV2,.
CARSPGGGVAYEQYF,TGTGCCAGAAGCCCCGGAGGGGGGGTCGCCTACGAGCAGTACTTC,TRBJ2-7,.,TRBV5-3,.
CATSEGDIAFGETQYF,TGTGCCACCAGTGAGGGGGACATCGCATTCGGAGAGACCCAGTACTTC,TRBJ2-5,.,TRBV24-1,.